The T cell receptor beta chain described here comes from a study of blood T cell repertoires in COVID-19. Turning to the study itself: Sources were T cells, B-cell-depleted T cells, or PBMCs; the material itself was cDNA or gDNA.

TCRdb keeps only in-frame clones here, not all; method: immunoSEQ multiplex PCR. The sample holds just under 350,000 clones, more than 75% seen once. This clone was recorded many times. Followed longitudinally, the Seattle patients had been enrolled during active infection. J was trimmed by 7 bases and V by 3 bases; bases with no gene match: 6. This CDR3 has 13 amino acids. Germline V gene sequence: CDR1 GTSNPN, CDR2 SVGIG (reference sequence). This rearrangement joins TRBV30 to TRBJ1-2, with 9 bases fitting TRBD1. Source material: peripheral blood. This clonotype was sampled from a woman in her forties or fifties with COVID-19, enrolled during active disease. The CDR3 loop reads CAWRLQGAIGYTF. The CDR3 nucleotides read TGTGCCTGGAGGCTACAGGGGGCGATTGGCTACACCTTC.